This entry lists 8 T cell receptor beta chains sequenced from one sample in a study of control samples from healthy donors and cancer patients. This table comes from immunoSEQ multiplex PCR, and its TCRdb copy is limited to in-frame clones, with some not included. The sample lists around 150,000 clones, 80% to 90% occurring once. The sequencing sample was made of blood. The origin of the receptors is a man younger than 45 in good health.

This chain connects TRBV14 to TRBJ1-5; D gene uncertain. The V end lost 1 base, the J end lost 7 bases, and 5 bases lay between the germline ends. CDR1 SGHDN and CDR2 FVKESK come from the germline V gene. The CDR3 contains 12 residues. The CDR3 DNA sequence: TGTGCCAGCAGCCAAGGGCAACAGCCCCAGCATTTT. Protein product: CASSQGQQPQHF.

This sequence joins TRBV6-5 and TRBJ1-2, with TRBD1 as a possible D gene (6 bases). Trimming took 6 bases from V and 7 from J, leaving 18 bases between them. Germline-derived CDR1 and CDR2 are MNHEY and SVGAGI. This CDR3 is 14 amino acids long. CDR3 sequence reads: CASRKTGPSFGYTF. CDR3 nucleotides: TGTGCCAGCAGGAAGACAGGACCGAGTTTTGGCTACACCTTC.

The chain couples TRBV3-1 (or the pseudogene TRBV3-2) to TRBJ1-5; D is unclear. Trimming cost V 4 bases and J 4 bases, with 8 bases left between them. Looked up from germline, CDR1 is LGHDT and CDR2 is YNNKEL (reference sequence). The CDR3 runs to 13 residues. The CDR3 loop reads CASSPYQNQPQHF. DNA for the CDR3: TGTGCCAGCAGCCCTTACCAGAATCAGCCCCAGCATTTT.

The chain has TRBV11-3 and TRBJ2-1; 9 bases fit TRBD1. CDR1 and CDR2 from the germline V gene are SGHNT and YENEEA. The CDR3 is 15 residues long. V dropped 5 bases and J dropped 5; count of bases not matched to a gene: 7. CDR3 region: CASSHDRGLHNEQFF. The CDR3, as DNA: TGTGCCAGCAGCCATGACAGGGGGTTGCACAATGAGCAGTTCTTC.

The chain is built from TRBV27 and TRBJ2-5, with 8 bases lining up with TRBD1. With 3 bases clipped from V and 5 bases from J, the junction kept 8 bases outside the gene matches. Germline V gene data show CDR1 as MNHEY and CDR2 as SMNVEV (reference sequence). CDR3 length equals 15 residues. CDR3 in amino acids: CASSFQGASWETQYF. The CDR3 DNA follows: TGTGCCAGCAGTTTCCAGGGGGCATCTTGGGAGACCCAGTACTTC.

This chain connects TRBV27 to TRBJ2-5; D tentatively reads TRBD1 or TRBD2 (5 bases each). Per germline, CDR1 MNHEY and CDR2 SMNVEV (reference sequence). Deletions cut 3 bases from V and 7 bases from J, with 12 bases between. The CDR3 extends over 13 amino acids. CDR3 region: CASSLQGTGTQYF. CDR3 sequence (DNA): TGTGCCAGCAGTTTGCAAGGGACGGGGACCCAGTACTTC.

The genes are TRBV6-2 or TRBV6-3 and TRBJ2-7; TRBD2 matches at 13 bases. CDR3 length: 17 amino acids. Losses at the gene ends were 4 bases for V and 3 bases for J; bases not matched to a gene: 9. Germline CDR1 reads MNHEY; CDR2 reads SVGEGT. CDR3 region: CASSSPGTSGTVYEQYF. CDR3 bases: TGTGCCAGCAGTTCCCCCGGGACTAGCGGGACTGTCTACGAGCAGTACTTC.

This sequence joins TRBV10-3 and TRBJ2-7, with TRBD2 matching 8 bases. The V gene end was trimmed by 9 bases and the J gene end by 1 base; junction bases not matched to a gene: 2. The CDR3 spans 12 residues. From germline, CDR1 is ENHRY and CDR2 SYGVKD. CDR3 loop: CAIGGGSYEQYF. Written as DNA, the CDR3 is TGTGCCATAGGCGGGGGGTCCTACGAGCAGTACTTC.